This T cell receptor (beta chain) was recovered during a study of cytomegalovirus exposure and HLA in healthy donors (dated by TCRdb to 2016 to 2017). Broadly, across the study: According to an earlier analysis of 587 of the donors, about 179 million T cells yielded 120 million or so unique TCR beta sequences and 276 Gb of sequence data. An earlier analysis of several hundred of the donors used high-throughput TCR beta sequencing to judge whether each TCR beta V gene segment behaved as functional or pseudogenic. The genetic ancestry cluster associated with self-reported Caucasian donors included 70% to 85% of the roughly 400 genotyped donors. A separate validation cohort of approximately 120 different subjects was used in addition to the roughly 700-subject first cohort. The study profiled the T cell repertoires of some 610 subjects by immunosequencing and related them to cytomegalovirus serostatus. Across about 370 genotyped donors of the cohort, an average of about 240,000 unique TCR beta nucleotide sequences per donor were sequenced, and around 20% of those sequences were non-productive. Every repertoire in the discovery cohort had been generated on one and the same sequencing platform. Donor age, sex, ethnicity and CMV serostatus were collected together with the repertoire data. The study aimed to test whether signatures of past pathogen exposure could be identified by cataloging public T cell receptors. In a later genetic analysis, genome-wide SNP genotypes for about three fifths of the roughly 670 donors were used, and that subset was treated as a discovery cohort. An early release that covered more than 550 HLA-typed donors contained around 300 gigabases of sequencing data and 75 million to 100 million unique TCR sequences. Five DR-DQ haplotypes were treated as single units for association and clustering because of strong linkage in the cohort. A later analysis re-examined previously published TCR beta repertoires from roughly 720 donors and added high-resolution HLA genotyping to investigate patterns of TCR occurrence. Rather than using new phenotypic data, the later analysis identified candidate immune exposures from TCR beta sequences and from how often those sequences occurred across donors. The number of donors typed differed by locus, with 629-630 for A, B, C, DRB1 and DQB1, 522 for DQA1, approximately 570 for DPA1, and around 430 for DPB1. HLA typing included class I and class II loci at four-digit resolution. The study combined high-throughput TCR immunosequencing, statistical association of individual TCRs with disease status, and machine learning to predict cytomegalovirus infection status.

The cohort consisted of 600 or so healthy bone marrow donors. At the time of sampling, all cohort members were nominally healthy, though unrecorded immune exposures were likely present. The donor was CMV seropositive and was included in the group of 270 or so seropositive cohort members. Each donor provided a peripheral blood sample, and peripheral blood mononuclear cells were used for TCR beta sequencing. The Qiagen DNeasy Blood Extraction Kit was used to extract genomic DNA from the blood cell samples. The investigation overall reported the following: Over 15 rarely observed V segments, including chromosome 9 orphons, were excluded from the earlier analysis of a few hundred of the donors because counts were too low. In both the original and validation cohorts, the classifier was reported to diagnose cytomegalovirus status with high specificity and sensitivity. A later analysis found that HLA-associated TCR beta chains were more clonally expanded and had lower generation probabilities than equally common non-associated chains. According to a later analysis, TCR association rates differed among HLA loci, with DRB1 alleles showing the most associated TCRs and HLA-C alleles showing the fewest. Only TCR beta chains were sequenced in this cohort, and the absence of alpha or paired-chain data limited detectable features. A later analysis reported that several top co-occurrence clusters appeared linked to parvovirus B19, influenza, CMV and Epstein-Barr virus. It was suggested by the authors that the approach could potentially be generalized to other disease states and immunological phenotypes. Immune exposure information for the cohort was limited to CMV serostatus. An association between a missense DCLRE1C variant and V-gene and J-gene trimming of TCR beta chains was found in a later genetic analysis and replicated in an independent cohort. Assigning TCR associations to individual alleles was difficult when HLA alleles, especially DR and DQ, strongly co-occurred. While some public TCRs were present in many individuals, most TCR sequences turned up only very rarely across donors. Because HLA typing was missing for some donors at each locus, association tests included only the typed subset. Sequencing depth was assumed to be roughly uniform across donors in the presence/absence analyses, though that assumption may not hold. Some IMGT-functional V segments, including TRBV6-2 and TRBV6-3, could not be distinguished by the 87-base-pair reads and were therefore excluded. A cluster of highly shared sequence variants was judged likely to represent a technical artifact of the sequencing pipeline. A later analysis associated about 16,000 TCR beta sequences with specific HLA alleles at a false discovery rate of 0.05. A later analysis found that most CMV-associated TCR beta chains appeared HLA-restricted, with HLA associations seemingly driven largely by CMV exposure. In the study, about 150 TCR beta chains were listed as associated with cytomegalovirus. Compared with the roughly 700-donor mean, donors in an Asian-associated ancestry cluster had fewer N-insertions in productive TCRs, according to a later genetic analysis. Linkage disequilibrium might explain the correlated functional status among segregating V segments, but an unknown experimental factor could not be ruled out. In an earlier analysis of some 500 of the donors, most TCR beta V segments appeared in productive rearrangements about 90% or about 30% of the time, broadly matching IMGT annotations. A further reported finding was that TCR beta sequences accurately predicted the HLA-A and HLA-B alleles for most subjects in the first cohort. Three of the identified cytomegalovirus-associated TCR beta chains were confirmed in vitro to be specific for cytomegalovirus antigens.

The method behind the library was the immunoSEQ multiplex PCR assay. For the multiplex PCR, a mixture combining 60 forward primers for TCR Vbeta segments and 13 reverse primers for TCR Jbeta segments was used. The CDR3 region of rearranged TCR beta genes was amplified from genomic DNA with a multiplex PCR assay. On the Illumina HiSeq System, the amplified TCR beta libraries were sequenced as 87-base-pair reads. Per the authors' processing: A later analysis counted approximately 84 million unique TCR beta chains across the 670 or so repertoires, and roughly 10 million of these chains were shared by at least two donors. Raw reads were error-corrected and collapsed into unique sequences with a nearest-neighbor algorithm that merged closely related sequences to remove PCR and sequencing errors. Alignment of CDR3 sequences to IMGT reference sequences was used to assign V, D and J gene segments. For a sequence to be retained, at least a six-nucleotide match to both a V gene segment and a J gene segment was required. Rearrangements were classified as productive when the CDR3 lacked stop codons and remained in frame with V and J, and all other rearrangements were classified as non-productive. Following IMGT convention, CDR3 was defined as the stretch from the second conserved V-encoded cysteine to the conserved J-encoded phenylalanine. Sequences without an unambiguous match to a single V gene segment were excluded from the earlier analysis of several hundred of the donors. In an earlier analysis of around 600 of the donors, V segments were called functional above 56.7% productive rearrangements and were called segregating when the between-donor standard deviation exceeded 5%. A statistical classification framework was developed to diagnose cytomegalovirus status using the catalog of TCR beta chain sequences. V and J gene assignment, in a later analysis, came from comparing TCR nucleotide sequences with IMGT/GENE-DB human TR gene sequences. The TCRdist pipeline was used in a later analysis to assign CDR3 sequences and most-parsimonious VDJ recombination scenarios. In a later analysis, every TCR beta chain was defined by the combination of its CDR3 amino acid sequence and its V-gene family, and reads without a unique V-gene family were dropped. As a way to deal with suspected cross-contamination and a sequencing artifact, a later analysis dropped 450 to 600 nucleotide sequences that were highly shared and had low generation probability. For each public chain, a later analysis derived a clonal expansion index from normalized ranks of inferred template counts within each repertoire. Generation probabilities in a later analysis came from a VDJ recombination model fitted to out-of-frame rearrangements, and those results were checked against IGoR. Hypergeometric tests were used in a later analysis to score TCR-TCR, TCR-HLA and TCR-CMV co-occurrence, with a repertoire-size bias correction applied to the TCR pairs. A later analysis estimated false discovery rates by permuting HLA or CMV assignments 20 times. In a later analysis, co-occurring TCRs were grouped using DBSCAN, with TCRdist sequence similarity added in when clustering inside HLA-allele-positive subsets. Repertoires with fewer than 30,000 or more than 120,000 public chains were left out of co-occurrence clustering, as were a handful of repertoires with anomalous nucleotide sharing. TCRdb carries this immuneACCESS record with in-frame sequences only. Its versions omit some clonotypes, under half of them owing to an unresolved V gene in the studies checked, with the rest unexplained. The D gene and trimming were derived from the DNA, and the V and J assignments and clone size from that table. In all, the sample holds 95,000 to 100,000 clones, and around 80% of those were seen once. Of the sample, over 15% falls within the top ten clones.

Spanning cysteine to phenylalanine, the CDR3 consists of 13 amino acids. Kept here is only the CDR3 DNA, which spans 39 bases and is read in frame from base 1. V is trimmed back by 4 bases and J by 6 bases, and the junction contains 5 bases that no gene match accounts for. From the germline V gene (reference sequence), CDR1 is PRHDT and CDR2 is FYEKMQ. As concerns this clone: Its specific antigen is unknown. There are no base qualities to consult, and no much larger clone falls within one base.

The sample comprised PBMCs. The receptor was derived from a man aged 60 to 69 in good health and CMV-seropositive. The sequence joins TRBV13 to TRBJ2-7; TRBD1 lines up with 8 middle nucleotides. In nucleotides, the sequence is TGTGCCAGCAGCTATCGGGGACAGGCCGAGCAGTACTTC. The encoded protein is CASSYRGQAEQYF. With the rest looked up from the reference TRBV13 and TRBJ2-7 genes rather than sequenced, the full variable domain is AAGVIQSPRHLIKEKRETATLKCYPIPRHDTVYWYQQGPGQDPQFLISFYEKMQSDKGSIPDRFSAQQFSDYHSELNMSSLELGDSALYFCASSYRGQAEQYFGPGTRLTVT.